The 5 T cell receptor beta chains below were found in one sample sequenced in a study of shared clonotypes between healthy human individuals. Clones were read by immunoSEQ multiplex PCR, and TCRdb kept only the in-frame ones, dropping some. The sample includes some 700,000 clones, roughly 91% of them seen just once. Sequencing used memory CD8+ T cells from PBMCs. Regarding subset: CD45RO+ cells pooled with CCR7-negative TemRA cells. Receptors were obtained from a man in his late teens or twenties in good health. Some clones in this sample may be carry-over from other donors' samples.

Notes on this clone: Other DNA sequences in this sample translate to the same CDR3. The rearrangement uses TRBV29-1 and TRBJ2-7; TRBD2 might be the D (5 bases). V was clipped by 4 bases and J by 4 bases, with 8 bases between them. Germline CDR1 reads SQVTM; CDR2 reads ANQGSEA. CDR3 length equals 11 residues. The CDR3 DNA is TGCAGCGTTGTCTCGGGATACGAGCAGTACTTC. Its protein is CSVVSGYEQYF.

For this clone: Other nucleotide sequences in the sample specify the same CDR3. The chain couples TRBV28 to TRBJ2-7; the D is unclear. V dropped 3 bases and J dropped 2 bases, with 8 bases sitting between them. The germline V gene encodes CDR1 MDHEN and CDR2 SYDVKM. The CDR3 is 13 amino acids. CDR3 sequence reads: CASSFGSPYEQYF. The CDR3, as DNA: TGTGCCAGCAGTTTCGGCAGCCCCTACGAGCAGTACTTC. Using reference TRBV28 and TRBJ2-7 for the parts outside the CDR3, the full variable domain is DVKVTQSSRYLVKRTGEKVFLECVQDMDHENMFWYRQDPGLGLRLIYFSYDVKMKEKGDIPEGYSVSREKKERFSLILESASTNQTSMYLCASSFGSPYEQYFGPGTRLTVT.

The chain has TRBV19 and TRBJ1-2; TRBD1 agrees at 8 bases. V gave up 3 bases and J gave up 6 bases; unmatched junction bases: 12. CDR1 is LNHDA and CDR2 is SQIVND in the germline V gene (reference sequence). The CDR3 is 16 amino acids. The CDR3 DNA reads TGTGCCAGTAGTATCGAGAGTGAGGGGACAGGCAATGGCTACACCTTC. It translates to CASSIESEGTGNGYTF. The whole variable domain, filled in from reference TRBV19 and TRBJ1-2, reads DGGITQSPKYLFRKEGQNVTLSCEQNLNHDAMYWYRQDPGQGLRLIYYSQIVNDFQKGDIAEGYSVSREKKESFPLTVTSAQKNPTAFYLCASSIESEGTGNGYTFGSGTRLTVV.

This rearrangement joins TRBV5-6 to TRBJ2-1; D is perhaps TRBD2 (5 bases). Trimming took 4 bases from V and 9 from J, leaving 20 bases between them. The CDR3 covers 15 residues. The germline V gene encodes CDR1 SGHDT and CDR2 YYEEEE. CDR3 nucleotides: TGTGCCAGCAGCCCAGAAGGTGGCTTGGCGGGTGAGCAGTTCTTC. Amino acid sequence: CASSPEGGLAGEQFF.

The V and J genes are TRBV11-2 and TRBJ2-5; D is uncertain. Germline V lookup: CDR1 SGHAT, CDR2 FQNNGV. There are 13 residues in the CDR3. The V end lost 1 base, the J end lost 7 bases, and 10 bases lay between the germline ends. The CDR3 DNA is TGTGCCAGCAGCTTAGGGGCTGGTTTGACCCAGTACTTC. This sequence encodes CASSLGAGLTQYF.